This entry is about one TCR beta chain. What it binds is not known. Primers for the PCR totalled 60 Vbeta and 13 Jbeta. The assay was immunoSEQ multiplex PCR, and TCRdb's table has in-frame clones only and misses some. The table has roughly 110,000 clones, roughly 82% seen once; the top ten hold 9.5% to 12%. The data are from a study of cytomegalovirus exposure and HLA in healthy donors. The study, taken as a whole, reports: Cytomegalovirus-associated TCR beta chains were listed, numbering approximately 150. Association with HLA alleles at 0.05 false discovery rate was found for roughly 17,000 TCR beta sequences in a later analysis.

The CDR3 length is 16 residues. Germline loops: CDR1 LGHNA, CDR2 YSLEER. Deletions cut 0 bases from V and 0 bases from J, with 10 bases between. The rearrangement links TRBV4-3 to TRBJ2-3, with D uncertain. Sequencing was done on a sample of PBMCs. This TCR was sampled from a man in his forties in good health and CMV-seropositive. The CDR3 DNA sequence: TGCGCCAGCAGCCAAGAAACAGCCACAAGCACAGATACGCAGTATTTT. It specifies CASSQETATSTDTQYF.